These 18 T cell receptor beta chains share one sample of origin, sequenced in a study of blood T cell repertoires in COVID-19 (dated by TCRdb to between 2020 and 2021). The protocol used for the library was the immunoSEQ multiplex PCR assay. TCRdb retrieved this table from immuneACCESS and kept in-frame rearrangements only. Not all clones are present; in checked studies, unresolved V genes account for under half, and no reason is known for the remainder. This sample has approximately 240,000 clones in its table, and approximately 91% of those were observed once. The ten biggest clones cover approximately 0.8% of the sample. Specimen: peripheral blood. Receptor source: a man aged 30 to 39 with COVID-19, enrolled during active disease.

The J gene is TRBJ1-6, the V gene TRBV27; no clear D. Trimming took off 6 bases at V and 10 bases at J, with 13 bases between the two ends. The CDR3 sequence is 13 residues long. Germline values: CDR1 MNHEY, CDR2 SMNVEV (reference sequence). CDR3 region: CASRNLARSPLHF. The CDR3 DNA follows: TGTGCCAGCAGAAACCTGGCTAGATCACCCCTCCACTTT.

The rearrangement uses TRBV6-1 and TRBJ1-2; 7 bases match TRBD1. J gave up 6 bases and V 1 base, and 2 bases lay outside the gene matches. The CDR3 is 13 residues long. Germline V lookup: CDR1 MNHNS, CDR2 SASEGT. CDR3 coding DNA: TGTGCCAGCAGTGAAGGAACAGGGGATGGCTACACCTTC. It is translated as CASSEGTGDGYTF.

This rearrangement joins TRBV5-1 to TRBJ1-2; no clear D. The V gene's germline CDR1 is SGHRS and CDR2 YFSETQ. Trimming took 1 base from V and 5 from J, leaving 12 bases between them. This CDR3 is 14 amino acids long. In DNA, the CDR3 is TGCGCCAGCAGCTTGCCTGCAGAATCGTATGGCTACACCTTC. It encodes CASSLPAESYGYTF.

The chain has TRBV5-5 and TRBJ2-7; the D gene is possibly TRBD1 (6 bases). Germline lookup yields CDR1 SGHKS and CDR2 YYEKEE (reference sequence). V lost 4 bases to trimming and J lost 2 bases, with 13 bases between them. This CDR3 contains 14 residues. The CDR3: CASSTTGQAYEQYF. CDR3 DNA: TGTGCCAGCAGCACAACGGGACAAGCCTACGAGCAGTACTTC.

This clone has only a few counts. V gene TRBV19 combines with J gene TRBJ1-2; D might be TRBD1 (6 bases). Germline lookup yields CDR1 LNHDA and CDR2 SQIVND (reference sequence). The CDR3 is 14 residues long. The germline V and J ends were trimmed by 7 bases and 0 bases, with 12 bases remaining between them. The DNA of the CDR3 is TGTGCCAGTACCCAACAGGGAACTAACTATGGCTACACCTTC. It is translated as CASTQQGTNYGYTF.

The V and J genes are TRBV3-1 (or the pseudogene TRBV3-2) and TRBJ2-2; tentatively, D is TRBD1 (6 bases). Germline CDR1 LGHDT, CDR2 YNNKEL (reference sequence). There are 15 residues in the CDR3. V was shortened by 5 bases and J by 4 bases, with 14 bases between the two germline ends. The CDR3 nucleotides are TGTGCCAGCAGCTCCCGGGACATCTTCACCGGGGAGCTGTTTTTT. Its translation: CASSSRDIFTGELFF.

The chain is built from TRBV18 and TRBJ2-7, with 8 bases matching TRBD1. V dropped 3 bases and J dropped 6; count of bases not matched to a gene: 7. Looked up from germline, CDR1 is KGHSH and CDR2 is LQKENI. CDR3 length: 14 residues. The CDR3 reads CASSPRQGMGEQYF. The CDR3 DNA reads TGTGCCAGCTCACCTCGACAGGGGATGGGCGAGCAGTACTTC.

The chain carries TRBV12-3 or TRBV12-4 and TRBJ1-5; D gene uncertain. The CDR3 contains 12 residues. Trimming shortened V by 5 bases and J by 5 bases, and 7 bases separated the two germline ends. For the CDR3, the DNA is TGTGCCAGCAGTCCAGATCATCAGCCCCAGCATTTT. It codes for CASSPDHQPQHF.

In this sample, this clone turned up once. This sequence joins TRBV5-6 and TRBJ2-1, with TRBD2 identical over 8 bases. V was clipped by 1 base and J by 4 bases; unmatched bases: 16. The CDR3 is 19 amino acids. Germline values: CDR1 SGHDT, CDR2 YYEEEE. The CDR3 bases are TGTGCCAGCAGCTTGTTGATCGGTCAGGGACTAGGATCGTACAATGAGCAGTTCTTC. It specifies CASSLLIGQGLGSYNEQFF. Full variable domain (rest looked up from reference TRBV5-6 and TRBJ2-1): DAGVTQSPTHLIKTRGQQVTLRCSPKSGHDTVSWYQQALGQGPQFIFQYYEEEERQRGNFPDRFSGHQFPNYSSELNVNALLLGDSALYLCASSLLIGQGLGSYNEQFFGPGTRLTVL.

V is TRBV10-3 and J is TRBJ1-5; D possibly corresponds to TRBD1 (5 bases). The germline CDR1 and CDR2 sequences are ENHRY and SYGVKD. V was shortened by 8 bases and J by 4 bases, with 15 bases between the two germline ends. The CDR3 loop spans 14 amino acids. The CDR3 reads CAIGGMGENQPQHF. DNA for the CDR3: TGTGCCATCGGGGGGATGGGGGAGAATCAGCCCCAGCATTTT.

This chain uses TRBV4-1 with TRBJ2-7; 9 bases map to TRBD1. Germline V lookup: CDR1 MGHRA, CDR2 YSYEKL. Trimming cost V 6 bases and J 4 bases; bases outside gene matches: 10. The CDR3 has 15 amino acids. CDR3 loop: CASSKVSDRGYEQYF. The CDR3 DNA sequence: TGCGCCAGCAGTAAAGTCTCGGACAGGGGTTACGAGCAGTACTTC.

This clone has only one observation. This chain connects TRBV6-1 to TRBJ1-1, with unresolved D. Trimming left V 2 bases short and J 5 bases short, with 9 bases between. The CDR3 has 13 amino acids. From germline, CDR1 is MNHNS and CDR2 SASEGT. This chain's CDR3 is CASSEYEDTEAFF. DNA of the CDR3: TGTGCCAGCAGTGAATACGAGGATACTGAAGCTTTCTTT.

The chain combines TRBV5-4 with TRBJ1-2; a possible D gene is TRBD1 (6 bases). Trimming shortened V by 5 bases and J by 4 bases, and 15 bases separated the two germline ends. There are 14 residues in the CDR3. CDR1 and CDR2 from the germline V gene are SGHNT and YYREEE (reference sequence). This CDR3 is CASRQGQQAYGYTF. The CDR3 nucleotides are TGTGCCAGCAGGCAGGGACAACAGGCCTATGGCTACACCTTC.

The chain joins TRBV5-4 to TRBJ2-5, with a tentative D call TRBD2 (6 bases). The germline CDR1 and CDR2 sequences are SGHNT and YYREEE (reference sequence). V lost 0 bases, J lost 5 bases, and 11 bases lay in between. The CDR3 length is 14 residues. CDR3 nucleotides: TGTGCCAGCAGCTTGGGAGGAGGGTGGGAGACCCAGTACTTC. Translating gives CASSLGGGWETQYF.

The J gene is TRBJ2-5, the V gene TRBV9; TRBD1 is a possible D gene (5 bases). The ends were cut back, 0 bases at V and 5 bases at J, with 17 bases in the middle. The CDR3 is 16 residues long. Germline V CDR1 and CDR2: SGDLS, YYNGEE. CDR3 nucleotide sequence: TGTGCCAGCAGCGTAGAGGGGTCACAAAGGATGGAGACCCAGTACTTC. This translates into CASSVEGSQRMETQYF.

CDR3 residues: CASSVKGLDDSNQPQHF. CDR3 nucleotides: TGTGCCAGCAGTGTAAAGGGACTCGATGATAGCAATCAGCCCCAGCATTTT. The V and J genes are TRBV2 and TRBJ1-5, with D possibly matching TRBD1 (5 bases). Deletions cut 4 bases from V and 0 bases from J, with 16 bases between. Germline loops: CDR1 SNHLY, CDR2 FYNNEI. This CDR3 spans 17 amino acids. Based on the CDR3 plus reference TRBV2 and TRBJ1-5, the full variable domain is EPEVTQTPSHQVTQMGQEVILRCVPISNHLYFYWYRQILGQKVEFLVSFYNNEISEKSEIFDDQFSVERPDGSNFTLKIRSTKLEDSAMYFCASSVKGLDDSNQPQHFGDGTRLSIL.

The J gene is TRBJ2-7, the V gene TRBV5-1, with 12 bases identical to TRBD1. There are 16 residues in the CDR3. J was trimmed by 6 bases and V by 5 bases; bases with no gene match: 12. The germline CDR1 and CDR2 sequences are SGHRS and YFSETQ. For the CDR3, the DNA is TGCGCCAGCAGTTCGGGGTTGGGGACAGGGGGCGCCGAGCAGTACTTC. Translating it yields CASSSGLGTGGAEQYF.

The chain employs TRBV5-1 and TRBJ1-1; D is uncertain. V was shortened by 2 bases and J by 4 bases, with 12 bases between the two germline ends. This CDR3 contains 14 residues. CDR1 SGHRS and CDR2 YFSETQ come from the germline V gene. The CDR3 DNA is TGCGCCAGCAGCTTCGCACTCCCTCGCACTGAAGCTTTCTTT. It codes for CASSFALPRTEAFF.